The 28 T cell receptor beta chains listed next were all sequenced from one sample in a study of Ad26.COV2.S vaccination and SARS-CoV-2 variants. Documented treatment: 15 to 20 received Ad26.COV2.S at low or high dose, single or two shots; 5 received placebo; per-sample allocation not given. Sampling was done on day 63 after the first vaccine or placebo injection. The repertoire was sequenced with immunoSEQ multiplex PCR; TCRdb's copy has only in-frame clones and lacks some. The sample gives about 350,000 clones, approximately 81% of which show up once; about 3.5% is in the top ten. The sequences come from peripheral blood, collected in a trial of Ad26.COV2.S vaccine versus placebo. Receptors originate from a person aged 18-65 years who received the Ad26.COV2.S COVID-19 vaccine or a placebo.

V and J are TRBV7-9 and TRBJ2-7; possible D gene TRBD2, 6 bases. Per germline, CDR1 SEHNR and CDR2 FQNEAQ (reference sequence). CDR3 size: 15 residues. V was cut by 4 bases and J by 5 bases, with 18 bases left in between. The CDR3 DNA sequence: TGTGCCAGCAGCTCGCTAGGGTTGGAGGGCCACGAGCAGTACTTC. It is translated as CASSSLGLEGHEQYF.

Of note for this clone: The sample contains more than one DNA sequence encoding this CDR3. V and J are TRBV29-1 and TRBJ2-7, with 10 positions matching TRBD2. In germline, CDR1 is SQVTM, CDR2 ANQGSEA. Losses at the gene ends were 2 bases for V and 1 base for J; bases not matched to a gene: 2. This CDR3 is built from 14 residues. The chain's CDR3 is CSVELAGVSYEQYF. DNA of the CDR3: TGCAGCGTTGAACTAGCGGGAGTGTCCTACGAGCAGTACTTC.

DNA for the CDR3: TGTGCCAGCTCACCACAGGCGGGTAGTTGGGAGACCCAGTACTTC. Amino acid sequence: CASSPQAGSWETQYF. The chain recombines TRBV18 with TRBJ2-5; D is perhaps TRBD2 (5 bases). The CDR3 covers 15 residues. Trimming pared 1 base from V and 5 bases from J, leaving 14 bases between. Germline CDR1 KGHSH, CDR2 LQKENI.

The genes are TRBV24-1 and TRBJ1-1; 8 bases are a match to TRBD1. CDR3 length: 15 residues. V shed 7 bases and J 6 bases; nucleotides not matched to a gene: 12. Germline CDR1 and CDR2: KGHDR and SFDVKD. CDR3 region: CATRTGGQGVSEAFF. For the CDR3, the DNA is TGTGCCACCAGGACGGGTGGACAGGGAGTTTCTGAAGCTTTCTTT.

The rearrangement links TRBV5-1 to TRBJ2-5; no clear D gene. Germline values: CDR1 SGHRS, CDR2 YFSETQ. The CDR3 runs 13 residues. With 2 bases removed from V and 5 bases from J, the gap between germline ends came to 10 bases. CDR3 coding DNA: TGCGCCAGCAGCTTATATGGGCAGGAGACCCAGTACTTC. It yields the protein CASSLYGQETQYF.

Only a few counts were recorded for this clone. This chain links TRBV19 with TRBJ2-3; 8 bases map to TRBD2. V shed 3 bases and J 0 bases; nucleotides not matched to a gene: 2. The CDR3 is 15 residues long. CDR1 is LNHDA and CDR2 is SQIVND in the germline V gene (reference sequence). CDR3 sequence (DNA): TGTGCCAGTAGTATGCGGGGGGATAGCACAGATACGCAGTATTTT. This sequence encodes CASSMRGDSTDTQYF.

V usage is TRBV29-1 and J usage is TRBJ1-2; 7 bases align to TRBD1. This CDR3 is built from 13 residues. The junction had 12 bases not matched to a gene; V was cut back by 6 bases and J by 8 bases. Germline V gene sequence: CDR1 SQVTM, CDR2 ANQGSEA. CDR3 sequence (DNA): TGCAGCGTCGTTCAACAGGGGCCTGACGGCTACACCTTC. Protein sequence: CSVVQQGPDGYTF.

This clone was counted between two and nine times. This chain connects TRBV7-2 to TRBJ2-6, with D maybe TRBD2 (5 bases). Germline V lookup: CDR1 SGHTA, CDR2 FQGNSA. The CDR3 runs 19 residues. V dropped 4 bases and J dropped 0 bases, with 19 bases sitting between them. CDR3 in amino acids: CASSSRRGIFHSGANVLTF. CDR3 DNA sequence: TGTGCCAGCAGCTCCAGGAGAGGGATATTTCACTCTGGGGCCAACGTCCTGACTTTC.

The V gene is TRBV21-1, the J gene TRBJ1-2; the table calls TRBD1, which could not be checked here. TRBV21-1 is recorded as a pseudogene. This CDR3 region has 12 residues. CDR3 coding DNA: TGTGCCAGCAGTCCAGGGCTGGACGGCTACACCTTC. Translating it yields CASSPGLDGYTF.

The V gene is TRBV6-2 or TRBV6-3, the J gene TRBJ1-5, with 7 bases identical to TRBD1. V was pared by 5 bases and J by 5 bases, with 18 bases of the junction left unmatched. The germline gives CDR1 MNHEY, CDR2 SVGEGT. This CDR3 region has 18 residues. CDR3 coding DNA: TGTGCCAGCAGTCTAGAGACAGGGACGATACTCAGGGATCAGCCCCAGCATTTT. Its protein is CASSLETGTILRDQPQHF.

The rearrangement joins TRBV27 to TRBJ2-7; D gene unclear. CDR1 and CDR2 from the germline V gene are MNHEY and SMNVEV (reference sequence). V was pared by 5 bases and J by 0 bases, with 20 bases between. The CDR3 contains 17 residues. CDR3 residues: CASSPTVASMSSYEQYF. Here the CDR3 DNA reads TGTGCCAGCAGTCCCACCGTGGCTAGTATGAGCTCCTACGAGCAGTACTTC.

Only one count was recorded for this clone. The CDR3 sequence is CASSLGGSGVGGELFF. CDR3 nucleotide sequence: TGTGCCAGCAGCTTAGGAGGGTCGGGGGTAGGCGGGGAGCTGTTTTTT. This sequence joins TRBV7-2 and TRBJ2-2; TRBD2 might be the D (6 bases). The V end was cut by 1 base, the J end by 7 bases, with 16 bases between. The CDR3 is made up of 16 amino acids. Germline V gene sequence: CDR1 SGHTA, CDR2 FQGNSA.

The chain uses TRBV2 and TRBJ2-7, with 7 bases aligning to TRBD1. The CDR3 runs to 12 residues. The V gene end was trimmed by 10 bases and the J gene end by 1 base; junction bases not matched to a gene: 4. The germline V gene encodes CDR1 SNHLY and CDR2 FYNNEI. The CDR3 DNA reads as TGTGCCACCACGGGACAGTCCTACGAGCAGTACTTC. As protein: CATTGQSYEQYF.

CDR3 DNA: TGTGCAAGTCGCGTCCGGGTTAATCCCGGAGGGTGGGACTACGAGCAGTACTTC. This gives the protein CASRVRVNPGGWDYEQYF. V gene TRBV12-2 combines with J gene TRBJ2-7; the table's D call, TRBD2, has no DNA check behind it. TRBV12-2 is a known pseudogene. The CDR3 runs to 18 residues.

J is TRBJ1-5 and V is TRBV27, with D tentatively TRBD1 (5 bases). This CDR3 spans 16 amino acids. V was pared by 6 bases and J by 3 bases, with 18 bases between. Germline lookup yields CDR1 MNHEY and CDR2 SMNVEV (reference sequence). The CDR3 sequence: CASSTKVAGPNQPQHF. Written as DNA, the CDR3 is TGTGCCAGCAGCACCAAGGTGGCAGGGCCCAATCAGCCCCAGCATTTT.

This sequence joins TRBV3-1 (or the pseudogene TRBV3-2) and TRBJ2-4; 7 bases match TRBD2. The V and J ends lost 4 bases and 10 bases, in that order; junction bases with no gene match: 1. The CDR3 length is 11 residues. Germline assignment: CDR1 LGHDT and CDR2 YNNKEL (reference sequence). The CDR3 coding sequence is TGTGCCAGCAGCCCCGGGGGGATTCAGTACTTC. Translated, it gives CASSPGGIQYF.

The chain carries TRBV5-1 and TRBJ2-2; 9 positions agree with TRBD2. This CDR3 region has 16 residues. The trim removed 4 bases at V and 9 bases at J, leaving 13 bases unmatched. CDR1 and CDR2 from the germline V gene are SGHRS and YFSETQ. The CDR3 DNA reads as TGCGCCAGCAGCCCCCACAGCGGGGGGTCGGTGCGGGAGCTGTTTTTT. Protein: CASSPHSGGSVRELFF.

The V call is TRBV6-5, the J call TRBJ2-6; D is unclear. The length of the CDR3 is 13 residues. The ends were cut back, 7 bases at V and 1 base at J, with 5 bases in the middle. Germline CDR1 is MNHEY and CDR2 is SVGAGI. The CDR3 reads CASIESGANVLTF. The CDR3 coding sequence is TGTGCCAGCATCGAATCTGGGGCCAACGTCCTGACTTTC.

The chain combines TRBV7-7 with TRBJ2-3; a weak D match, TRBD1 (5 bases). The CDR3 loop spans 15 amino acids. The germline V gene has CDR1 SSHAT and CDR2 FNYEAQ (reference sequence). Trimming left V 3 bases short and J 1 base short, with 11 bases between. The CDR3 protein is CASSLGQSGTDTQYF. Written as DNA, the CDR3 is TGTGCCAGCAGCTTGGGGCAGTCAGGCACAGATACGCAGTATTTT.

The chain recombines TRBV15 with TRBJ2-3, with D perhaps matching TRBD1 or TRBD2 (5 bases each). Germline loops: CDR1 LNHNV, CDR2 YYDKDF (reference sequence). The germline V and J ends were trimmed by 9 bases and 1 base, with 14 bases remaining between them. This CDR3 spans 14 amino acids. For the CDR3, the DNA is TGTGCCACGCAATCAGGGAGAGGCACAGATACGCAGTATTTT. Translation: CATQSGRGTDTQYF.

The chain employs TRBV6-5 and TRBJ2-2, with D perhaps matching TRBD2 (6 bases). The V end lost 0 bases, the J end lost 9 bases, and 11 bases lay between the germline ends. CDR3 size: 14 residues. Germline V lookup: CDR1 MNHEY, CDR2 SVGAGI. The CDR3 DNA reads as TGTGCCAGCAGTTACTCCCGGGACTCCCGGGAGCTGTTTTTT. It specifies CASSYSRDSRELFF.

The chain couples TRBV5-4 to TRBJ2-7; 7 bases align to TRBD1. The CDR3 has 14 residues. V was pared by 3 bases and J by 5 bases, with 8 bases of the junction left unmatched. Germline V gives CDR1 SGHNT, CDR2 YYREEE (reference sequence). CDR3 DNA: TGTGCCAGCAGCTCAAGACAGGGTGCGAACGAGCAGTACTTC. It encodes CASSSRQGANEQYF.

The DNA of the CDR3 is TGCGCCAGCAGCCACCAATTTGACATCACCTACGAGCAGTACTTC. Its protein product is CASSHQFDITYEQYF. This chain joins TRBV4-3 and TRBJ2-7; D unresolved. Trimming left V 3 bases short and J 2 bases short, with 14 bases between. The germline CDR1 and CDR2 sequences are LGHNA and YSLEER. This CDR3 region has 15 residues.

This clone was observed once. The chain combines TRBV24-1 with TRBJ2-5, with no clear D. Trimming pared 1 base from V and 3 bases from J, leaving 5 bases between. CDR3 length: 13 amino acids. Germline-derived CDR1 and CDR2 are KGHDR and SFDVKD. The CDR3 nucleotides are TGTGCCACCAGTGATTTCCACGAAGAGACCCAGTACTTC. This encodes CATSDFHEETQYF.

The chain carries TRBV11-2 and TRBJ2-3, with D tentatively TRBD2 (6 bases). The CDR3 length is 15 residues. Germline V lookup: CDR1 SGHAT, CDR2 FQNNGV. With 5 bases removed from V and 1 base from J, the gap between germline ends came to 13 bases. For the CDR3, the DNA is TGTGCCAGCAGCGTTCCGGGAGTGCGCACAGATACGCAGTATTTT. It encodes CASSVPGVRTDTQYF.

The genes are TRBV10-3 and TRBJ2-5, with a tentative D call TRBD1 (6 bases). The germline CDR1 and CDR2 sequences are ENHRY and SYGVKD. V gave up 2 bases and J gave up 0 bases, with 10 bases separating them. This CDR3 region has 15 residues. CDR3 bases: TGTGCCATCAGTGAGGGCCGGACAGACCAAGAGACCCAGTACTTC. This encodes CAISEGRTDQETQYF.

The chain recombines TRBV27 with TRBJ2-1; 10 nucleotides line up with TRBD2. From germline, CDR1 is MNHEY and CDR2 SMNVEV (reference sequence). CDR3 length equals 14 residues. Trimming cost V 10 bases and J 4 bases; bases outside gene matches: 7. CDR3 loop: CATLPTSGYNEQFF. As DNA, the CDR3 is TGTGCCACCTTACCGACTAGCGGGTACAATGAGCAGTTCTTC.

The gene calls are TRBV12-5 and TRBJ2-5; no clear D gene. The V gene's germline CDR1 is LGHNT and CDR2 FRNRAP. This CDR3 has 13 amino acids. Between the trimmed V and J ends, which lost 1 base and 5 bases, there was a span of 8 bases. The CDR3 region has the DNA TGTGCTAGTGGTTTGGCACGGTTCGAGACCCAGTACTTC. It yields the protein CASGLARFETQYF.